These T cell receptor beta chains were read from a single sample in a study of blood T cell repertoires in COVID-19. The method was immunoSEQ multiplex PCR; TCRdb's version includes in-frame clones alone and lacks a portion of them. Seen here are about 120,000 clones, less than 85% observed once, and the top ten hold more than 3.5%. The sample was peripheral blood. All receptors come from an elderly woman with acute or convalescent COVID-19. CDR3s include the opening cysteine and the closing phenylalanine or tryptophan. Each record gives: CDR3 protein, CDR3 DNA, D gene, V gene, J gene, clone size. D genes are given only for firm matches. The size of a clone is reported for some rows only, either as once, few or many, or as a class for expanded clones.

CDR3 protein: CASSLGRVPTDTQYF; CDR3 DNA: TGTGCCAGCAGCTTAGGGCGGGTACCCACAGATACGCAGTATTTT; D gene: NA; V gene: TRBV7-9; J gene: TRBJ2-3; clone size: NA
CDR3 protein: CASSLSRSRESNEKLFF; CDR3 DNA: TGTGCCAGCAGCTTATCCCGGTCGCGGGAGAGCAATGAAAAACTGTTTTTT; D gene: NA; V gene: TRBV7-9; J gene: TRBJ1-4; clone size: once
CDR3 protein: CSVDQGNNYGYTF; CDR3 DNA: TGCAGCGTCGACCAGGGAAATAACTATGGCTACACCTTC; D gene: NA; V gene: TRBV29-1; J gene: TRBJ1-2; clone size: NA
CDR3 protein: CASSLQGTSNEKLFF; CDR3 DNA: TGTGCCAGTAGCCTACAGGGGACCTCTAATGAAAAACTGTTTTTT; D gene: TRBD1; V gene: TRBV19; J gene: TRBJ1-4; clone size: NA
CDR3 protein: CASSKGYRGARRGHYNEQFF; CDR3 DNA: TGTGCCAGCAGCAAAGGTTACAGGGGGGCGCGACGGGGACACTACAATGAGCAGTTCTTC; D gene: NA; V gene: TRBV21-1; J gene: TRBJ2-1; clone size: NA
CDR3 protein: CASSLDRGSYNEQFF; CDR3 DNA: TGTGCCAGCAGCTTAGACCGGGGCTCCTACAATGAGCAGTTCTTC; D gene: NA; V gene: TRBV11-2; J gene: TRBJ2-1; clone size: NA
CDR3 protein: CASSYDNPSTDTQYF; CDR3 DNA: TGTGCCAGCAGTTACGACAACCCTAGCACAGATACGCAGTATTTT; D gene: NA; V gene: TRBV6-5; J gene: TRBJ2-3; clone size: NA
CDR3 protein: CASSAQQGAVNYGYTF; CDR3 DNA: TGTGCCAGCAGCGCCCAACAGGGGGCAGTCAACTATGGCTACACCTTC; D gene: TRBD1; V gene: TRBV9; J gene: TRBJ1-2; clone size: few
CDR3 protein: CASSLEGALTRYTF; CDR3 DNA: TGTGCCAGCAGCTTGGAGGGGGCCTTGACCCGCTACACCTTC; D gene: TRBD1; V gene: TRBV5-4; J gene: TRBJ1-2; clone size: NA
CDR3 protein: CASSSSGRVDTQYF; CDR3 DNA: TGTGCCAGCAGTTCCAGCGGGAGAGTAGATACGCAGTATTTT; D gene: TRBD2; V gene: TRBV6-6; J gene: TRBJ2-3; clone size: NA
CDR3 protein: CASSSQGTGGYTF; CDR3 DNA: TGTGCCAGCAGCTCACAGGGGACGGGTGGCTACACCTTC; D gene: TRBD1; V gene: TRBV11-2; J gene: TRBJ1-2; clone size: NA
CDR3 protein: CAIDNRDRKNTGELFF; CDR3 DNA: TGTGCCATCGACAACAGGGACCGCAAGAACACCGGGGAGCTGTTTTTT; D gene: NA; V gene: TRBV5-6; J gene: TRBJ2-2; clone size: NA
CDR3 protein: CAISGDAGGAGELFF; CDR3 DNA: TGTGCCATCAGTGGGGACGCGGGAGGGGCCGGGGAGCTGTTTTTT; D gene: TRBD2; V gene: TRBV10-3; J gene: TRBJ2-2; clone size: NA
CDR3 protein: CATSGLTGQPLHF; CDR3 DNA: TGTGCCACCAGCGGACTGACAGGGCAACCCCTCCACTTT; D gene: TRBD1; V gene: TRBV15; J gene: TRBJ1-6; clone size: NA
CDR3 protein: CSVQHSYGYTF; CDR3 DNA: TGCAGCGTTCAACACAGCTATGGCTACACCTTC; D gene: NA; V gene: TRBV29-1; J gene: TRBJ1-2; clone size: NA
CDR3 protein: CASRNSNGGSSYNEQFF; CDR3 DNA: TGTGCCAGCAGGAACTCAAACGGGGGTTCCTCCTACAATGAGCAGTTCTTC; D gene: NA; V gene: TRBV6-4; J gene: TRBJ2-1; clone size: NA